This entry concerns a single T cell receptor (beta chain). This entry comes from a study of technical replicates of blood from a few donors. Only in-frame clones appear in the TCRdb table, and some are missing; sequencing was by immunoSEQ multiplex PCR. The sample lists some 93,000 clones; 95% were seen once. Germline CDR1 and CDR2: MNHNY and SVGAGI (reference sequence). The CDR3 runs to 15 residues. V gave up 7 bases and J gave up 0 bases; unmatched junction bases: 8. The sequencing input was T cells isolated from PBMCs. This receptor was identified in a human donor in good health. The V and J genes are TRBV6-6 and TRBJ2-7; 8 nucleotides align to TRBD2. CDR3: CASTTAGASSYEQYF. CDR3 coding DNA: TGTGCCAGCACCACAGCGGGGGCGTCCTCCTACGAGCAGTACTTC.